This note documents a single T cell receptor beta chain sequence. In the authors' workflow: Reference gene primers were amplified, and this amplification served to estimate nucleated cell counts. Repertoires were generated with immunoSEQ multiplex PCR, while TCRdb's copy carries only in-frame clones and drops some. The D gene and trimming were derived from the DNA, and the V and J assignments and clone size from that table. The profile shows about 69,000 clones, under 85% of them singletons. This entry is derived from a study of blood T cell repertoires in COVID-19. From germline, CDR1 is SEHNR and CDR2 FQNEAQ (reference sequence). J was trimmed by 1 base and V by 4 bases; bases with no gene match: 6. The CDR3 covers 15 residues. Those enrolled in Seattle joined during active infection and were followed longitudinally afterward.

Sequencing used peripheral blood. The chain links TRBV7-9 to TRBJ1-2; 7 positions agree with TRBD1. The sequence derives from a man aged 50-59 years with COVID-19, enrolled during active disease. CDR3 sequence reads: CASSYRQGGNYGYTF. The CDR3 DNA follows: TGTGCCAGCAGCTACAGACAGGGAGGTAACTATGGCTACACCTTC.